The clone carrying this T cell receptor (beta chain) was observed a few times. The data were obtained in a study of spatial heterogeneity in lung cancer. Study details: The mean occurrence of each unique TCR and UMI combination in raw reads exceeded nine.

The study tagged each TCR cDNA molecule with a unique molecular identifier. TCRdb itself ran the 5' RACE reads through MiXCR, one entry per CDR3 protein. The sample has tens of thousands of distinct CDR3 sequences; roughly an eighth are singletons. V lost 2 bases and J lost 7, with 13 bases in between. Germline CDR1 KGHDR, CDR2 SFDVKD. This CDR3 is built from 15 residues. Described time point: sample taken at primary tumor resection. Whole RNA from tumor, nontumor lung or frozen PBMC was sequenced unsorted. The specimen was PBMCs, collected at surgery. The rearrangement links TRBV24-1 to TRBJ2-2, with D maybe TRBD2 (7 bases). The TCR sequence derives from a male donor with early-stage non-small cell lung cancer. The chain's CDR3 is CATSDSRGADGELFF. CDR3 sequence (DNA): TGTGCCACCAGTGATTCTCGGGGGGCAGACGGGGAGCTGTTTTTT.